The 28 T cell receptor beta chains below all came from one sample that was sequenced in a study of blood T cell repertoires in COVID-19 (dated by TCRdb to between 2020 and 2021). Libraries came from the immunoSEQ multiplex PCR assay. Drawn from immuneACCESS, this table holds only the in-frame rearrangements with V and J called that TCRdb kept. Clones are partly lost; checked studies trace under half to an unresolved V gene and leave the rest unexplained. The sample profile shows about 140,000 clones; about 88% of them were found once. The biggest ten clones account for roughly 2.5% of the sample. Sequenced material: peripheral blood. These receptor sequences come from a human donor with COVID-19, enrolled during active disease. The donor label of this sample is uncertain.

The chain employs TRBV6-5 and TRBJ2-7; D is possibly TRBD1 (6 bases). Trimming took off 4 bases at V and 5 bases at J, with 15 bases between the two ends. The CDR3 is 14 residues long. Germline V lookup: CDR1 MNHEY, CDR2 SVGAGI. CDR3 in amino acids: CASSLPGVRNEQYF. The CDR3 DNA follows: TGTGCCAGCAGTTTACCAGGGGTTCGCAACGAGCAGTACTTC.

This clone was seen more than once but under ten times. The chain uses TRBV7-9 and TRBJ2-1, with D possibly TRBD1 on 5 matching bases. Trimming stripped 5 bases from V and 4 bases from J, with 9 bases between. Germline V gives CDR1 SEHNR, CDR2 FQNEAQ (reference sequence). The CDR3 has 13 amino acids. The CDR3 here is CASSPTVYNEQFF. CDR3 nucleotides: TGTGCCAGCAGCCCGACAGTTTACAATGAGCAGTTCTTC.

The chain has TRBV9 and TRBJ2-3, with TRBD1 identical over 7 bases. This CDR3 has 15 residues. Germline V gene data show CDR1 as SGDLS and CDR2 as YYNGEE. V lost 4 bases to trimming and J lost 6 bases; unmatched junction nucleotides: 11. CDR3 sequence (DNA): TGTGCCAGCAGCCCTCAGCCTACAGGGGTTGATACGCAGTATTTT. Protein sequence: CASSPQPTGVDTQYF. Full variable domain (outside the CDR3, taken from reference TRBV9 and TRBJ2-3): DSGVTQTPKHLITATGQRVTLRCSPRSGDLSVYWYQQSLDQGLQFLIQYYNGEERAKGNILERFSAQQFPDLHSELNLSSLELGDSALYFCASSPQPTGVDTQYFGPGTRLTVL.

V gene TRBV5-1 combines with J gene TRBJ2-1; TRBD2 matches at 10 bases. This CDR3 spans 15 amino acids. V shed 0 bases and J 4 bases; nucleotides not matched to a gene: 1. Germline V lookup: CDR1 SGHRS, CDR2 YFSETQ. Here the CDR3 DNA reads TGCGCCAGCAGCTTGGGGACTAGCGGTTACAATGAGCAGTTCTTC. Its protein is CASSLGTSGYNEQFF.

The rearrangement joins TRBV7-3 to TRBJ2-1; D possibly corresponds to TRBD2 (5 bases). The CDR3 has 15 residues. V was pared by 0 bases and J by 4 bases, with 10 bases between. The germline gives CDR1 SGHTA, CDR2 FQGTGA. The CDR3 DNA follows: TGTGCCAGCAGCTTAACGGGAGCAAGGTACAATGAGCAGTTCTTC. Residues: CASSLTGARYNEQFF.

The chain joins TRBV9 to TRBJ1-2; D gene ambiguous. The germline V and J ends were trimmed by 7 bases and 2 bases, with 9 bases remaining between them. CDR1 is SGDLS, CDR2 YYNGEE, per germline. This CDR3 has 12 amino acids. CDR3 in DNA: TGTGCCAGCGCGGGAGCCAACTATGGCTACACCTTC. Amino acid sequence: CASAGANYGYTF.

This clone was recorded once. The chain recombines TRBV18 with TRBJ1-6, with D perhaps matching TRBD1 (5 bases). Trimming pared 0 bases from V and 8 bases from J, leaving 14 bases between. This CDR3 is 16 amino acids long. Germline V CDR1 and CDR2: KGHSH, LQKENI. The DNA for the CDR3 is TGTGCCAGCTCACCACCGGGCAGGGATTCTTATTCACCCCTCCACTTT. This gives the protein CASSPPGRDSYSPLHF.

This sequence joins TRBV24-1 and TRBJ1-5; 11 bases fit TRBD1. CDR1 KGHDR and CDR2 SFDVKD come from the germline V gene. The length of the CDR3 is 16 residues. V shed 4 bases and J 6 bases; nucleotides not matched to a gene: 7. The CDR3 spells CATSESGQGAPQPQHF. CDR3 DNA sequence: TGTGCCACCAGTGAAAGCGGACAGGGGGCCCCTCAGCCCCAGCATTTT.

The V and J genes are TRBV2 and TRBJ1-2; D is unresolved. Between the trimmed V and J ends, which lost 4 bases and 4 bases, there was a span of 10 bases. This CDR3 has 13 residues. Germline CDR1 SNHLY, CDR2 FYNNEI. CDR3 nucleotides: TGTGCCAGCAGTGTTCTAGTTGGCTATGGCTACACCTTC. It is translated as CASSVLVGYGYTF.

The DNA of the CDR3 is TGTGCCACCGCCCCCCCGAGCGGGGGGCAGGGCGGGGAGCTGTTTTTT. Protein: CATAPPSGGQGGELFF. The chain joins TRBV10-3 to TRBJ2-2; 9 bases line up with TRBD2. Germline CDR1 and CDR2: ENHRY and SYGVKD. The J segment lost 7 bases and the V segment lost 10 bases, leaving 16 bases of the junction unmatched. The CDR3 is 16 amino acids.

The J gene is TRBJ2-1, the V gene TRBV6-5; TRBD1 matches at 7 bases. V shed 6 bases, J shed 6 bases, and the junction held 8 bases outside the gene matches. The CDR3 length is 14 residues. Germline CDR1 MNHEY, CDR2 SVGAGI. CDR3 nucleotide sequence: TGTGCCAGCAGCAAGGGACAGACCCTCAATGAGCAGTTCTTC. It codes for CASSKGQTLNEQFF.

This sequence joins TRBV11-3 and TRBJ2-1; 8 bases are shared with TRBD2. V shed 1 base, J shed 9 bases, and the junction held 11 bases outside the gene matches. The CDR3 has 16 amino acids. The V gene's germline CDR1 is SGHNT and CDR2 YENEEA. In DNA form, the CDR3 reads TGTGCCAGCAGCTTAGGAGGGACTAGAGCAGGTCTTGAGCAGTTCTTC. Residues: CASSLGGTRAGLEQFF.

This chain links TRBV3-1 (or the pseudogene TRBV3-2) with TRBJ1-2; 10 nucleotides agree with TRBD1. V was pared by 0 bases and J by 2 bases, with 6 bases of the junction left unmatched. CDR3 size: 17 residues. The germline V gene has CDR1 LGHDT and CDR2 YNNKEL (reference sequence). For the CDR3, the DNA is TGTGCCAGCAGCCAAGATTTGAGACAGGGGGCCAACTATGGCTACACCTTC. Translation: CASSQDLRQGANYGYTF.

The chain couples TRBV7-2 to TRBJ1-4; D not certain. Germline CDR1 reads SGHTA; CDR2 reads FQGNSA. The CDR3 sequence is 15 residues long. V shed 1 base and J shed 7 bases, with 13 bases lying between them. CDR3 sequence reads: CASSLDPTPGEKLFF. The CDR3, as DNA: TGTGCCAGCAGCTTAGACCCTACCCCGGGTGAAAAACTGTTTTTT. The variable domain in full, completed from reference TRBV7-2 and TRBJ1-4, reads GAGVSQSPSNKVTEKGKDVELRCDPISGHTALYWYRQSLGQGLEFLIYFQGNSAPDKSGLPSDRFSAERTGGSVSTLTIQRTQQEDSAVYLCASSLDPTPGEKLFFGSGTQLSVL.

This clone was observed a single time. The chain couples TRBV2 to TRBJ1-2; a weak D match, TRBD1 (5 bases). The germline CDR1 and CDR2 sequences are SNHLY and FYNNEI. This CDR3 contains 15 residues. The V gene lost 3 bases and the J gene lost 2 bases, with 13 bases spanning the gap. CDR3 DNA sequence: TGTGCCAGCAGTGATCTAGGGGCGGGAAACTATGGCTACACCTTC. This encodes CASSDLGAGNYGYTF.

The sample holds one count of this clone. Here the CDR3 reads CASTLQGPNQPQHF. In DNA, the CDR3 is TGTGCCAGCACTTTACAGGGGCCGAATCAGCCCCAGCATTTT. V is TRBV2 and J is TRBJ1-5, with 7 bases that match TRBD1. In germline, CDR1 is SNHLY, CDR2 FYNNEI. The CDR3 runs to 14 residues. The V and J ends lost 7 bases and 4 bases, in that order; junction bases with no gene match: 7.

Concerning this clone itself: The same CDR3 is also encoded by other DNA sequences in this sample. This rearrangement joins TRBV5-1 to TRBJ2-5; TRBD1 agrees at 12 bases. The CDR3 is made up of 16 amino acids. J was trimmed by 0 bases and V by 4 bases; bases with no gene match: 4. CDR1 and CDR2 (germline): SGHRS, YFSETQ. CDR3 coding DNA: TGCGCCAGCAGCCCAGGGACAGGGGGCTACCAAGAGACCCAGTACTTC. Amino acid sequence: CASSPGTGGYQETQYF.

This chain joins TRBV20-1 and TRBJ1-2; a weak D match, TRBD1 (6 bases). CDR1 is DFQATT, CDR2 SNEGSKA, per germline (reference sequence). V lost 4 bases and J 7 bases, leaving 10 bases between the germline ends. This CDR3 spans 11 amino acids. CDR3 nucleotides: TGCAGTGCTAAGCAGGGGTCTGGCTACACCTTC. Encoded protein: CSAKQGSGYTF.

The gene calls are TRBV9 and TRBJ2-3, with D possibly matching TRBD2 (6 bases). The CDR3 length is 16 residues. V was shortened by 2 bases and J by 0 bases, with 13 bases between the two germline ends. From germline, CDR1 is SGDLS and CDR2 YYNGEE. CDR3 loop: CASSVGGMDSTDTQYF. CDR3 sequence (DNA): TGTGCCAGCAGCGTGGGGGGTATGGACAGCACAGATACGCAGTATTTT.

This clone turned up a few times. The chain links TRBV5-5 to TRBJ2-7, with TRBD1 identical over 9 bases. The CDR3 runs to 16 residues. J gave up 3 bases and V 0 bases, and 7 bases lay outside the gene matches. Germline assignment: CDR1 SGHKS and CDR2 YYEKEE (reference sequence). CDR3 bases: TGTGCCAGCAGCTTGGCCGACAGGGGGGATTACTACGAGCAGTACTTC. Amino acid sequence: CASSLADRGDYYEQYF.

J is TRBJ1-1 and V is TRBV6-1; perhaps TRBD1 as D (6 bases). CDR1 MNHNS and CDR2 SASEGT come from the germline V gene. CDR3 length: 13 amino acids. Trimming removed 7 bases from V and 1 base from J, with 10 bases in between. The CDR3 here is CASTLTGNTEAFF. CDR3 nucleotides: TGTGCCAGCACCTTGACAGGGAACACTGAAGCTTTCTTT.

This chain connects TRBV5-4 to TRBJ1-1; 7 bases are a match to TRBD1. This CDR3 region has 15 residues. The germline gives CDR1 SGHNT, CDR2 YYREEE (reference sequence). With V trimmed by 4 bases and J by 7 bases, 13 bases remained unmatched. CDR3: CASSKIRQGKGEAFF. The DNA for the CDR3 is TGTGCCAGCAGCAAGATTCGACAGGGCAAGGGTGAAGCTTTCTTT. Complete variable domain (other parts from reference TRBV5-4 and TRBJ1-1): ETGVTQSPTHLIKTRGQQVTLRCSSQSGHNTVSWYQQALGQGPQFIFQYYREEENGRGNFPPRFSGLQFPNYSSELNVNALELDDSALYLCASSKIRQGKGEAFFGQGTRLTVV.

The chain joins TRBV11-3 to TRBJ2-1; 12 positions agree with TRBD1. After removal of 5 bases from V and 7 bases from J, the junction contained 12 bases not matched to a gene. CDR3 length: 17 residues. Germline CDR1 SGHNT, CDR2 YENEEA. CDR3 in amino acids: CASSHLWGDRGLNEQFF. The CDR3 DNA reads as TGTGCCAGCAGCCACCTCTGGGGGGACAGGGGGCTGAATGAGCAGTTCTTC.

The CDR3 loop reads CATSDPGTGRGDTQYF. The CDR3 region has the DNA TGTGCCACCAGTGACCCCGGGACAGGGAGAGGTGATACGCAGTATTTT. V and J are TRBV24-1 and TRBJ2-3, with 9 nucleotides matching TRBD1. Trimming took 4 bases from V and 6 from J; bases not matched to a gene: 10. This CDR3 has 16 residues. The germline gives CDR1 KGHDR, CDR2 SFDVKD.

The chain joins TRBV11-3 to TRBJ2-3; possibly TRBD2 for D (6 bases). Germline V gene data show CDR1 as SGHNT and CDR2 as YENEEA. V lost 5 bases, J lost 2 bases, and 11 bases lay in between. The CDR3 has 14 amino acids. DNA for the CDR3: TGTGCCAGCAGCGGTGGCGGGAACACAGATACGCAGTATTTT. Its protein product is CASSGGGNTDTQYF. Full variable domain (remainder filled in from reference TRBV11-3 and TRBJ2-3): EAGVVQSPRYKIIEKKQPVAFWCNPISGHNTLYWYLQNLGQGPELLIRYENEEAVDDSQLPKDRFSAERLKGVDSTLKIQPAELGDSAVYLCASSGGGNTDTQYFGPGTRLTVL.

This clone was observed a single time. The J gene is TRBJ1-1, the V gene TRBV9; TRBD1 aligns across 8 bases. V lost 4 bases to trimming and J lost 1 base; unmatched junction nucleotides: 3. Germline V gene sequence: CDR1 SGDLS, CDR2 YYNGEE. This CDR3 is built from 14 residues. CDR3 in amino acids: CASSSGQGNTEAFF. The CDR3 DNA reads as TGTGCCAGCAGCTCCGGACAGGGGAACACTGAAGCTTTCTTT.

In its sample, this clone was seen once. The genes are TRBV5-4 and TRBJ1-1, with 8 bases identical to TRBD1. J lost 4 bases, V lost 2 bases, and 7 bases had no gene match. The CDR3 is made up of 15 amino acids. Germline V gene data show CDR1 as SGHNT and CDR2 as YYREEE (reference sequence). CDR3 residues: CASSFGQGALTEAFF. CDR3 nucleotides: TGTGCCAGCAGCTTCGGGCAGGGGGCCCTCACTGAAGCTTTCTTT.

This chain connects TRBV6-6 to TRBJ1-4; D unclear. Germline V CDR1 and CDR2: MNHNY, SVGAGI (reference sequence). CDR3 length: 14 amino acids. Trimming pared 6 bases from V and 5 bases from J, leaving 13 bases between. DNA for the CDR3: TGTGCCAGCAGCTCCCCAGGCTCCAATGAAAAACTGTTTTTT. Protein sequence: CASSSPGSNEKLFF.